A selection of T cell receptor beta chains follows, all from one sample in a study of blood T cell repertoires in COVID-19. Produced via immunoSEQ multiplex PCR; TCRdb's table is partial and in-frame only. The sample has 310,000 or so clones, more than 75% seen once. The sequencing sample was made of peripheral blood. These receptor sequences come from a man between 65 and 85 years old with acute or convalescent COVID-19. CDR3s leave out the opening cysteine and the closing phenylalanine or tryptophan. Fields, in order: CDR3 length, V gene, CDR3 protein.

12,TRBV7-2,ASSVWGGRETQY
13,TRBV2,ASRGARSNTGELF
16,TRBV4-3,ASSQDGNRAGPSYGYT
13,TRBV15,ATSEGLAKKYEQY
13,TRBV7-2,ASSFRDRVVNGYT
14,TRBV3-1/TRBV3-2,ASSQAASGVYNEQF
15,TRBV24-1,ATSLAGEGSRGNEQF
13,TRBV6-6,ASRSRTSGVDTQY
13,TRBV7-9,ASSSLQTGGYGYT
12,TRBV5-5,ASSFSGFSYEQY
11,TRBV9,ASSGDRVGEQY
14,TRBV9,ASSEAGGPTYNEQF
12,TRBV2,ASSEGRGSNEQY
15,TRBV19,ASSKTVWDSQNTEAF
16,TRBV7-2,ASSLYQRGATSTDTQY
13,TRBV10-2,ASSETSSEYQPQH
13,TRBV29-1,SGTSGLEYQETQY
14,TRBV18,ASSPPPGGGSYEQY
13,TRBV7-9,ASSRGQGRNYGYT
11,TRBV7-2,ASKGGANEKLF
11,TRBV7-3,ASSLIGGYEQY
11,TRBV19,ATTQLLGNTIY
15,TRBV14,ASSQDPKSALNYGYT
12,TRBV5-6,ASSPTPRDTEAF
14,TRBV7-2,ASSLKRQGIFYEQY
11,TRBV3-1/TRBV3-2,ASSQVVRGAMF
12,TRBV7-2,ASSLFPLNEKLF